Listed below are T cell receptor beta chains from one sample, sequenced in a study of cytomegalovirus exposure and HLA in healthy donors. Some clones are missing from TCRdb's copy, which holds only in-frame ones; the method was immunoSEQ multiplex PCR. The sample holds 60,000 to 80,000 clones, roughly 77% seen once. The sequenced sample was PBMCs. The receptors derive from a woman under 40 in good health and CMV-seronegative. The CDR3 runs from the conserved cysteine through the conserved F or W. The order of the fields is J gene, V gene, clone size, D gene, CDR3 protein, CDR3 DNA. A D gene is named only where the DNA matches it firmly. Only some rows state a clone size, as once, few, many or a class for expanded clones.

j_gene: TRBJ2-1
v_gene: TRBV19
abundance: -
d_gene: TRBD2
CDR3aa: CASSLAGASYNEQFF
CDR3nt: TGTGCCAGTAGTTTAGCGGGAGCATCCTACAATGAGCAGTTCTTC

j_gene: TRBJ2-1
v_gene: TRBV21-1
abundance: -
d_gene: -
CDR3aa: CASSPRGGDEQFF
CDR3nt: TGTGCCAGCAGCCCTAGAGGAGGGGATGAGCAGTTCTTC

j_gene: TRBJ2-1
v_gene: TRBV4-1
abundance: -
d_gene: TRBD2
CDR3aa: CASSQLAGPGSEQFF
CDR3nt: TGCGCCAGCAGCCAACTAGCGGGCCCGGGCTCGGAGCAGTTCTTC

j_gene: TRBJ2-1
v_gene: TRBV19
abundance: -
d_gene: TRBD2
CDR3aa: CASTLTGTSGFNEQFF
CDR3nt: TGTGCCAGTACCCTCACCGGGACTAGCGGATTCAATGAGCAGTTCTTC

j_gene: TRBJ1-4
v_gene: TRBV7-9
abundance: -
d_gene: -
CDR3aa: CASSSTGGIEELFF
CDR3nt: TGTGCCAGCAGCTCGACGGGGGGTATTGAGGAACTGTTTTTT

j_gene: TRBJ2-1
v_gene: TRBV28
abundance: -
d_gene: TRBD1
CDR3aa: CATPPRDRDGEQFF
CDR3nt: TGTGCCACCCCTCCCCGGGACAGGGATGGTGAGCAGTTCTTC

j_gene: TRBJ2-1
v_gene: TRBV5-1
abundance: once
d_gene: -
CDR3aa: CASSFSTAYNEQFF
CDR3nt: TGCGCCAGCAGCTTTAGTACGGCCTACAATGAGCAGTTCTTC

j_gene: TRBJ2-7
v_gene: TRBV27
abundance: -
d_gene: TRBD2
CDR3aa: CASSSRASGSSLGSYEQYF
CDR3nt: TGTGCCAGCAGTTCCAGGGCTAGCGGGAGTTCATTGGGCTCCTACGAGCAGTACTTC

j_gene: TRBJ1-1
v_gene: TRBV6-5
abundance: few
d_gene: TRBD1
CDR3aa: CASSYGPTGIKTEAFF
CDR3nt: TGTGCCAGCAGTTACGGTCCGACAGGGATCAAAACTGAAGCTTTCTTT

j_gene: TRBJ2-7
v_gene: TRBV7-6
abundance: -
d_gene: TRBD1
CDR3aa: CASSNGQGGYEQYF
CDR3nt: TGTGCCAGCAGCAACGGACAGGGAGGCTACGAGCAGTACTTC

j_gene: TRBJ2-7
v_gene: TRBV2
abundance: few
d_gene: TRBD2
CDR3aa: CASAGTSGRREQYF
CDR3nt: TGTGCCAGCGCAGGGACTAGCGGTAGGCGCGAGCAGTACTTC

j_gene: TRBJ2-1
v_gene: TRBV29-1
abundance: -
d_gene: -
CDR3aa: CSVVRGGEGEQFF
CDR3nt: TGCAGCGTTGTCCGCGGAGGGGAAGGTGAGCAGTTCTTC

j_gene: TRBJ2-3
v_gene: TRBV6-5
abundance: -
d_gene: -
CDR3aa: CASSYDSPKIDTQYF
CDR3nt: TGTGCCAGCAGTTACGACAGTCCAAAGATAGATACGCAGTATTTT

j_gene: TRBJ1-1
v_gene: TRBV7-9
abundance: -
d_gene: -
CDR3aa: CASSLQLEAFF
CDR3nt: TGTGCCAGCAGCCTCCAACTTGAAGCTTTCTTT

j_gene: TRBJ2-7
v_gene: TRBV2
abundance: -
d_gene: TRBD2
CDR3aa: CASSEARRTSTSYEQYF
CDR3nt: TGTGCCAGCAGTGAAGCGAGGAGGACTAGCACCTCCTACGAGCAGTACTTC

j_gene: TRBJ1-5
v_gene: TRBV30
abundance: -
d_gene: -
CDR3aa: CAWHKGAGLPNQPQHF
CDR3nt: TGTGCCTGGCATAAAGGTGCGGGACTTCCCAATCAGCCCCAGCATTTT

j_gene: TRBJ2-2
v_gene: TRBV11-2
abundance: few
d_gene: TRBD2
CDR3aa: CASSPGLPNTGELFF
CDR3nt: TGTGCCAGCAGCCCGGGACTACCGAACACCGGGGAGCTGTTTTTT

j_gene: TRBJ1-4
v_gene: TRBV25-1
abundance: -
d_gene: -
CDR3aa: CASSEETGANEKLFF
CDR3nt: TGTGCCAGCAGTGAAGAAACGGGAGCCAATGAAAAACTGTTTTTT

j_gene: TRBJ2-1
v_gene: TRBV27
abundance: -
d_gene: -
CDR3aa: CASRSGSYNEQFF
CDR3nt: TGTGCCAGCAGGTCCGGGTCCTACAATGAGCAGTTCTTC

j_gene: TRBJ2-7
v_gene: TRBV28
abundance: -
d_gene: TRBD1
CDR3aa: CASSLWTGGGYEQYF
CDR3nt: TGTGCCAGCAGTTTGTGGACAGGTGGGGGCTACGAGCAGTACTTC

j_gene: TRBJ1-1
v_gene: TRBV7-8
abundance: -
d_gene: TRBD1
CDR3aa: CASSTRQGSTEAFF
CDR3nt: TGTGCCAGCAGCACCCGACAGGGAAGTACTGAAGCTTTCTTT

j_gene: TRBJ2-2
v_gene: TRBV13
abundance: -
d_gene: -
CDR3aa: CASSSLLNTGELFF
CDR3nt: TGTGCCAGCAGCTCCCTCCTGAACACCGGGGAGCTGTTTTTT

j_gene: TRBJ2-5
v_gene: TRBV28
abundance: -
d_gene: TRBD2
CDR3aa: CASRIAGETQYF
CDR3nt: TGTGCCAGCAGGATAGCGGGAGAGACCCAGTACTTC

j_gene: TRBJ1-1
v_gene: TRBV10-3
abundance: -
d_gene: -
CDR3aa: CAINTDSHTEAFF
CDR3nt: TGTGCCATCAATACCGACAGCCACACTGAAGCTTTCTTT

j_gene: TRBJ2-1
v_gene: TRBV27
abundance: few
d_gene: TRBD2
CDR3aa: CASSYGLDHNEQFF
CDR3nt: TGTGCCAGCAGCTACGGACTAGACCACAATGAGCAGTTCTTC

j_gene: TRBJ2-7
v_gene: TRBV10-1
abundance: -
d_gene: -
CDR3aa: CASRKKRRSASVWSYEQYF
CDR3nt: TGCGCCAGCAGAAAGAAACGCCGGTCGGCTAGCGTATGGTCCTACGAGCAGTACTTC

j_gene: TRBJ1-2
v_gene: TRBV6-6
abundance: few
d_gene: TRBD1
CDR3aa: CASSTGARLGGYTF
CDR3nt: TGTGCCAGCAGCACAGGGGCCCGGTTAGGTGGCTACACCTTC

j_gene: TRBJ2-4
v_gene: TRBV7-2
abundance: -
d_gene: TRBD1
CDR3aa: CASSPPLQGRNIQYF
CDR3nt: TGTGCCAGCAGCCCCCCTTTACAGGGGCGGAACATTCAGTACTTC

j_gene: TRBJ2-7
v_gene: TRBV6-1
abundance: -
d_gene: TRBD1
CDR3aa: CAISGGDRGGRDAYEQYF
CDR3nt: TGTGCCATCAGTGGGGGGGACAGGGGGGGACGGGACGCCTACGAGCAGTACTTC

j_gene: TRBJ1-1
v_gene: TRBV5-5
abundance: -
d_gene: -
CDR3aa: CASSPVAGAGNTEAFF
CDR3nt: TGTGCCAGCAGCCCGGTGGCAGGGGCAGGGAACACTGAAGCTTTCTTT

j_gene: TRBJ2-1
v_gene: TRBV7-7
abundance: -
d_gene: TRBD2
CDR3aa: CASSLAGTGGGGEQFF
CDR3nt: TGTGCTAGCAGCTTAGCGGGGACTGGAGGCGGCGGTGAGCAGTTCTTC

j_gene: TRBJ2-5
v_gene: TRBV5-1
abundance: -
d_gene: TRBD2
CDR3aa: CASSSLAGWRETQYF
CDR3nt: TGCGCCAGCAGCTCCCTAGCGGGATGGCGAGAGACCCAGTACTTC

j_gene: TRBJ2-1
v_gene: TRBV7-9
abundance: -
d_gene: TRBD2
CDR3aa: CASSPLPGGPRGYNEQFF
CDR3nt: TGTGCCAGCAGCCCCTTACCGGGAGGGCCGAGGGGGTACAATGAGCAGTTCTTC

j_gene: TRBJ2-7
v_gene: TRBV15
abundance: -
d_gene: -
CDR3aa: CATSRDQRQSYEQYF
CDR3nt: TGTGCCACCAGCAGAGATCAGAGACAATCCTACGAGCAGTACTTC

j_gene: TRBJ1-5
v_gene: TRBV2
abundance: -
d_gene: -
CDR3aa: CASSGWRDGNQPQHF
CDR3nt: TGTGCCAGCAGTGGATGGAGGGACGGCAATCAGCCCCAGCATTTT

j_gene: TRBJ2-1
v_gene: TRBV6-1
abundance: -
d_gene: TRBD2
CDR3aa: CASSETSGSSNEQFF
CDR3nt: TGTGCCAGCAGTGAAACTAGCGGGAGCAGCAATGAGCAGTTCTTC